This TCR beta chain was recorded in a study of PD-L1 blockade in urothelial cancer. The length of the CDR3 is 15 residues. Trimming took 5 bases from V and 9 from J; bases not matched to a gene: 14. Germline loops: CDR1 SGHAT, CDR2 FQNNGV. Clones were read by immunoSEQ multiplex PCR, and TCRdb kept only the in-frame ones, dropping some. Among around 30,000 clones listed, around 86% were seen once. The TCR sequence derives from a man aged 45 to 65 with urothelial cancer. The sample was PBMCs, taken around atezolizumab (anti-PD-L1) treatment. The rearrangement links TRBV11-2 to TRBJ2-7; 9 bases are shared with TRBD2. The CDR3 loop reads CASSPSSGDVRGQYF. CDR3 sequence (DNA): TGTGCCAGCAGCCCTTCTAGCGGGGATGTTAGAGGGCAGTACTTC.